The T cell receptor (beta chain) under discussion was sequenced for a study of blood T cell repertoires in COVID-19. Study-wide context: Spain, Italy and the United States supplied samples that represented acute and convalescent COVID-19. Nucleic acid was either cDNA or gDNA, and it came from T cells, B-cell-depleted T cells, or PBMCs.

The age range of participants was about 18 to 90 years, with residence in more than 20 US areas. This clone was seen only a few times. In the authors' methods: Estimation of nucleated cell counts was performed using reference gene primer amplification. Sequenced by immunoSEQ multiplex PCR; TCRdb stores in-frame clones only, minus some. V, J and clone size are those of that table, while D and trimming were read from the DNA. The sample gives some 270,000 clones, around 85% of which show up once; approximately 9% is in the top ten. The sequenced sample consisted of PBMCs or T cells enriched from blood (not recorded which). The receptor comes from a woman between 50 and 59 years old with acute COVID-19.

This chain's CDR3 is CASSQSGHRGRHSSYEQYF. CDR3 nucleotides: TGCGCCAGCAGTCAATCCGGGCACAGGGGGAGACACTCATCCTACGAGCAGTACTTC. This rearrangement joins TRBV23-1 to TRBJ2-7, with TRBD1 identical over 8 bases. TRBV23-1 is treated as an ORF (open reading frame) with a function not yet certain. J gave up 1 base and V 0 bases, and 14 bases lay outside the gene matches. This CDR3 is built from 19 residues.